The 13 T cell receptor beta chains reported below all come from one sample, sequenced in a study of blood T cell repertoires in COVID-19. TCRdb's table, derived via immunoSEQ multiplex PCR, lists solely in-frame clones and lacks some. The sample holds about 430,000 clones, roughly 89% seen once. Sequencing input: peripheral blood. Receptors were obtained from a man younger than 35 with COVID-19, enrolled during active disease.

The chain is built from TRBV9 and TRBJ2-5, with a tentative D call TRBD2 (5 bases). CDR1 is SGDLS and CDR2 is YYNGEE in the germline V gene. V lost 3 bases and J 2 bases, leaving 8 bases between the germline ends. The CDR3 is 13 amino acids. In DNA, the CDR3 is TGTGCCAGCAGCGGCGACTATCAAGAGACCCAGTACTTC. This translates into CASSGDYQETQYF.

The chain links TRBV30 to TRBJ1-4; 7 bases line up with TRBD1. Germline-derived CDR1 and CDR2 are GTSNPN and SVGIG (reference sequence). V gave up 0 bases and J gave up 4 bases; unmatched junction bases: 5. The CDR3 consists of 15 residues. The DNA for the CDR3 is TGTGCCTGGAGTGTAAAGGGGACAGTTAATGAAAAACTGTTTTTT. Amino acid sequence: CAWSVKGTVNEKLFF.

The V and J genes are TRBV7-2 and TRBJ2-1, with D perhaps TRBD1 (5 bases). The CDR3 spans 15 residues. Trimming took off 2 bases at V and 1 base at J, with 9 bases between the two ends. CDR1 is SGHTA and CDR2 is FQGNSA in the germline V gene. The CDR3 loop reads CASSLTTDSYNEQFF. CDR3 DNA sequence: TGTGCCAGCAGCTTAACGACAGATTCCTACAATGAGCAGTTCTTC. The whole variable domain, remainder taken from reference TRBV7-2 and TRBJ2-1, is GAGVSQSPSNKVTEKGKDVELRCDPISGHTALYWYRQSLGQGLEFLIYFQGNSAPDKSGLPSDRFSAERTGGSVSTLTIQRTQQEDSAVYLCASSLTTDSYNEQFFGPGTRLTVL.

The V call is TRBV5-1, the J call TRBJ2-1; 8 bases line up with TRBD2. CDR1 and CDR2 from the germline V gene are SGHRS and YFSETQ. The CDR3 is 16 amino acids. The ends lost 3 bases at V and 2 bases at J; junction bases unmatched: 7. The CDR3 region is CASSYHGGAAYNEQFF. In nucleotides, the CDR3 is TGCGCCAGCAGCTACCACGGGGGGGCTGCCTACAATGAGCAGTTCTTC.

V gene TRBV18 combines with J gene TRBJ2-1; 8 positions match TRBD2. V lost 2 bases to trimming and J lost 2 bases; unmatched junction nucleotides: 11. There are 18 residues in the CDR3. In germline, CDR1 is KGHSH, CDR2 LQKENI. CDR3 protein: CASSPIHSGSPTYNEQFF. CDR3 in DNA: TGTGCCAGCTCACCAATTCACAGCGGGAGCCCTACCTACAATGAGCAGTTCTTC.

The rearrangement uses TRBV7-8 and TRBJ1-2; D is unclear. V lost 4 bases, J lost 0 bases, and 18 bases lay in between. There are 17 residues in the CDR3. Germline CDR1 SGHVS, CDR2 FQNEAQ. The CDR3 bases are TGTGCCAGCAGCTCCAGCGGGGTTTTTAGGCCTAACTATGGCTACACCTTC. Translating it yields CASSSSGVFRPNYGYTF.

The chain joins TRBV19 to TRBJ2-1; tentatively, D is TRBD1 (5 bases). V was cut by 0 bases and J by 5 bases, with 5 bases left in between. Looked up from germline, CDR1 is LNHDA and CDR2 is SQIVND (reference sequence). CDR3 length: 13 amino acids. CDR3 in amino acids: CASSIEGDNEQFF. The CDR3 DNA sequence: TGTGCCAGTAGTATAGAAGGGGACAATGAGCAGTTCTTC.

The chain joins TRBV10-3 to TRBJ1-1; 7 nucleotides agree with TRBD1. The CDR3 runs 14 residues. V was clipped by 6 bases and J by 4 bases; unmatched bases: 8. CDR1 is ENHRY and CDR2 is SYGVKD in the germline V gene. CDR3 loop: CAIRGTERGTEAFF. The CDR3 bases are TGTGCCATCAGGGGGACAGAGAGGGGCACTGAAGCTTTCTTT.

This sequence joins TRBV19 and TRBJ2-5; the match to TRBD2 covers 13 bases. The CDR3 runs 19 residues. The germline CDR1 and CDR2 sequences are LNHDA and SQIVND (reference sequence). Trimming took 6 bases from V and 4 from J; bases not matched to a gene: 17. Here the CDR3 DNA reads TGTGCCAGTAGATGCTGGACTAGCGGGAGTCCTCCATCGAGAGAGACCCAGTACTTC. Translating gives CASRCWTSGSPPSRETQYF. Together with reference TRBV19 and TRBJ2-5, the CDR3 gives the full variable domain: DGGITQSPKYLFRKEGQNVTLSCEQNLNHDAMYWYRQDPGQGLRLIYYSQIVNDFQKGDIAEGYSVSREKKESFPLTVTSAQKNPTAFYLCASRCWTSGSPPSRETQYFGPGTRLLVL.

The genes are TRBV2 and TRBJ1-2, with D hard to call. CDR3 length equals 14 residues. Between the trimmed V and J ends, which lost 3 bases and 2 bases, there was a span of 10 bases. The germline CDR1 and CDR2 sequences are SNHLY and FYNNEI. The CDR3 protein is CASSEDGLNYGYTF. For the CDR3, the DNA is TGTGCCAGCAGTGAGGACGGACTAAACTATGGCTACACCTTC.

J is TRBJ1-6 and V is TRBV6-6; 9 positions agree with TRBD1. The germline CDR1 and CDR2 sequences are MNHNY and SVGAGI (reference sequence). The CDR3 has 15 amino acids. V was pared by 5 bases and J by 9 bases, with 8 bases of the junction left unmatched. The CDR3 DNA is TGTGCCAGCAGTCCCCGGACAGGGGATACTTCACCCCTCCACTTT. Encoded protein: CASSPRTGDTSPLHF.

This chain uses TRBV28 with TRBJ2-7, with D perhaps TRBD1 (6 bases). The CDR3 has 15 amino acids. V was pared by 1 base and J by 5 bases, with 15 bases between. The germline gives CDR1 MDHEN, CDR2 SYDVKM. The CDR3 DNA reads TGTGCCAGCAGTTTATCTACCAGGGGTAACGACGAGCAGTACTTC. Protein product: CASSLSTRGNDEQYF.

This rearrangement joins TRBV14 to TRBJ1-5; D is perhaps TRBD1 (6 bases). Germline V lookup: CDR1 SGHDN, CDR2 FVKESK. V lost 3 bases and J lost 7, with 13 bases in between. The CDR3 sequence is 14 residues long. In DNA form, the CDR3 reads TGTGCCAGCAGCCACGGGGGGCTGGGCCAGCCCCAGCATTTT. Translation gives CASSHGGLGQPQHF. Using reference TRBV14 and TRBJ1-5 for the parts outside the CDR3, the full variable domain is EAGVTQFPSHSVIEKGQTVTLRCDPISGHDNLYWYRRVMGKEIKFLLHFVKESKQDESGMPNNRFLAERTGGTYSTLKVQPAELEDSGVYFCASSHGGLGQPQHFGDGTRLSIL.